This T cell receptor (beta chain) emerged from a study of blood T cell repertoires in COVID-19. Turning to the study itself: COVID-19 samples collected from the United States, Italy and Spain covered acute and convalescent phases. The analysed material was cDNA or gDNA that came from T cells, B-cell-depleted T cells, or PBMCs.

This clone was recorded once. Original handling: Reference gene primer amplification gave nucleated cell count estimates. Sequencing was performed with immunoSEQ multiplex PCR; in TCRdb, only in-frame clones are kept and a portion is missing. V and J calls plus clone size are reproduced from that table; the DNA served to infer D and trimming. In the table there are 200,000 to 300,000 clones, 83% of which are singletons. CDR3 length: 12 residues. Germline loops: CDR1 SNHLY, CDR2 FYNNEI. V was clipped by 5 bases and J by 12 bases; unmatched bases: 8. The sequenced sample was peripheral blood. V and J are TRBV2 and TRBJ2-3; 7 bases line up with TRBD1. This TCR came from a human donor in a cohort sampled during active COVID-19. CDR3 sequence (DNA): TGTGCCAGCAGTTCTCAGGGGGAGAAACAGTATTTT. This sequence encodes CASSSQGEKQYF.